This TCR beta chain was captured in a study of CD8 T cells in Susac syndrome. J gave up 0 bases and V 4 bases, and 7 bases lay outside the gene matches. Per the germline V gene, CDR1 is SEHNR and CDR2 is FQNEAQ (reference sequence). There are 16 residues in the CDR3. When the RNA was reverse transcribed, random hexamers were used with an input of about 0.5 to 1 ug. TCRdb re-called the immunoSEQ multiplex PCR reads with MiXCR, one entry per CDR3 protein. The sample consists of about 290,000 distinct CDR3 sequences, 85% of them appearing once. Sequencing of TCR beta drew on CD8+ and CD4+ T cells from blood. Bulk CD8+ and CD4+ cells came from magnetic negative isolation; CD8+ TEMRA by FACS.

This TCR was sampled from a human donor with multiple sclerosis. V is TRBV7-9 and J is TRBJ2-7; TRBD1 aligns across 9 bases. Sequencing was carried out using CD8+ T cells from PBMCs. The CDR3: CASSSRDRVVSYEQYF. CDR3 nucleotides: TGTGCCAGCAGCTCCCGGGACAGGGTAGTCTCCTACGAGCAGTACTTC.